The 13 T cell receptor beta chains presented below share a single source sample, sequenced in a study of neoadjuvant nivolumab and ipilimumab in lung cancer. Assay used: immunoSEQ multiplex PCR; TCRdb lists only in-frame clones, some missing. The sample includes some 7,000 clones, over 70% seen only once; the top ten take 4.5% to 6%. Sequencing was performed on tumor tissue, taken after neoadjuvant nivolumab, alone or with ipilimumab, at or shortly before surgery. The receptor source for this set is an adult with non-small cell lung cancer.

The count of this clone is one. The chain recombines TRBV20-1 with TRBJ2-1; tentatively, D is TRBD1 or TRBD2 (5 bases each). Germline V gene data show CDR1 as DFQATT and CDR2 as SNEGSKA (reference sequence). V was cut by 3 bases and J by 9 bases, with 9 bases left in between. The CDR3 loop spans 11 amino acids. Here the CDR3 DNA reads TGCAGTGCTAGCACGGGGACTGAGCAGTTCTTC. Translated: CSASTGTEQFF.

The chain is built from TRBV6-6 and TRBJ1-1; D gene ambiguous. Germline lookup yields CDR1 MNHNY and CDR2 SVGAGI (reference sequence). V shed 6 bases and J shed 1 base, with 12 bases lying between them. The CDR3 has 14 amino acids. The CDR3 spells CASSPLQTNTEAFF. The CDR3 coding sequence is TGTGCCAGCAGCCCACTCCAAACGAACACTGAAGCTTTCTTT.

The V call is TRBV5-1, the J call TRBJ1-3, with 10 bases that match TRBD1. Per germline, CDR1 SGHRS and CDR2 YFSETQ. The CDR3 covers 16 residues. Trimming took 4 bases from V and 2 from J; bases not matched to a gene: 6. The CDR3 protein is CASSTGQGKAGNTIYF. In DNA form, the CDR3 reads TGCGCCAGCAGCACGGGACAGGGGAAGGCTGGAAACACCATATATTTT.

This CDR3 is CASSFATGEYEQYF. DNA of the CDR3: TGCGCCAGCAGCTTTGCGACAGGGGAGTACGAGCAGTACTTC. The chain carries TRBV5-1 and TRBJ2-7, with TRBD1 identical over 8 bases. The V gene end was trimmed by 2 bases and the J gene end by 4 bases; junction bases not matched to a gene: 5. The CDR3 is made up of 14 amino acids. The germline V gene has CDR1 SGHRS and CDR2 YFSETQ.

This clone has a single count. The chain has TRBV4-1 and TRBJ2-7; no clear D gene. This CDR3 has 12 amino acids. The germline CDR1 and CDR2 sequences are MGHRA and YSYEKL. V was trimmed by 0 bases and J by 5 bases, leaving 5 bases between them. CDR3 sequence (DNA): TGCGCCAGCAGCCAAGAGGGGAACGAGCAGTACTTC. It translates to CASSQEGNEQYF.

The chain uses TRBV7-9 and TRBJ1-4; D is unclear. Trimming cost V 4 bases and J 5 bases, with 17 bases left between them. CDR3 length equals 16 residues. Per the germline V gene, CDR1 is SEHNR and CDR2 is FQNEAQ (reference sequence). The CDR3 reads CASSSILQLSNEKLFF. The CDR3 bases are TGTGCCAGCAGCTCCATACTACAACTATCGAATGAAAAACTGTTTTTT.

This chain links TRBV10-1 with TRBJ1-1; D call uncertain. CDR1 is WNHNN and CDR2 is SYGVQD in the germline V gene (reference sequence). V was cut by 6 bases and J by 5 bases, with 13 bases left in between. This CDR3 has 13 residues. The CDR3 loop reads CASSLGVGTEAFF. CDR3 coding DNA: TGCGCCAGCAGCCTCGGGGTGGGGACTGAAGCTTTCTTT.

The chain uses TRBV5-1 and TRBJ1-4, with 8 bases lining up with TRBD1. CDR3 length: 16 residues. The germline gives CDR1 SGHRS, CDR2 YFSETQ. V lost 0 bases and J lost 3; bases outside the gene matches: 4. In DNA form, the CDR3 reads TGCGCCAGCAGCTTGGGCGACAGGGGAGCTAATGAAAAACTGTTTTTT. Translating gives CASSLGDRGANEKLFF.

CDR3 coding DNA: TGTGCCAGCAGCTTATCTACTAGCGGGATATACGAGCAGTACTTC. It is translated as CASSLSTSGIYEQYF. The chain couples TRBV7-8 to TRBJ2-7; 10 bases map to TRBD2. Looked up from germline, CDR1 is SGHVS and CDR2 is FQNEAQ. The CDR3 length is 15 residues. V gave up 2 bases and J gave up 4 bases; unmatched junction bases: 5.

A single count supports this clone. This rearrangement joins TRBV7-2 to TRBJ1-2; 12 bases agree with TRBD1. V was clipped by 5 bases and J by 4 bases; unmatched bases: 5. The CDR3 covers 15 residues. CDR1 is SGHTA, CDR2 FQGNSA, per germline. This chain's CDR3 is CASSLGTGGVYGYTF. CDR3 DNA: TGTGCCAGCAGCCTCGGGACAGGGGGCGTCTATGGCTACACCTTC.

The chain links TRBV7-9 to TRBJ1-6; D is uncertain. The CDR3 is 14 residues long. V lost 5 bases to trimming and J lost 4 bases, with 9 bases between them. CDR1 and CDR2 from the germline V gene are SEHNR and FQNEAQ (reference sequence). CDR3 coding DNA: TGTGCCAGCAGCCTCGACGGGTATAATTCACCCCTCCACTTT. Amino acid sequence: CASSLDGYNSPLHF.

The genes are TRBV2 and TRBJ2-7; 11 nucleotides agree with TRBD1. V gave up 10 bases and J gave up 6 bases; unmatched junction bases: 5. The CDR3 runs to 12 residues. CDR1 and CDR2 from the germline V gene are SNHLY and FYNNEI. The CDR3 coding sequence is TGTGCCATCGGGACAGGGGGAGGCGAGCAGTACTTC. Its protein product is CAIGTGGGEQYF.

DNA for the CDR3: TGCAGCGTTGAAGGAGGGACATTAAACTCCTACGAGCAGTACTTC. It codes for CSVEGGTLNSYEQYF. J is TRBJ2-7 and V is TRBV29-1; D might be TRBD1 (6 bases). The CDR3 totals 15 residues. Trimming shortened V by 1 base and J by 0 bases, and 13 bases separated the two germline ends. From germline, CDR1 is SQVTM and CDR2 ANQGSEA.